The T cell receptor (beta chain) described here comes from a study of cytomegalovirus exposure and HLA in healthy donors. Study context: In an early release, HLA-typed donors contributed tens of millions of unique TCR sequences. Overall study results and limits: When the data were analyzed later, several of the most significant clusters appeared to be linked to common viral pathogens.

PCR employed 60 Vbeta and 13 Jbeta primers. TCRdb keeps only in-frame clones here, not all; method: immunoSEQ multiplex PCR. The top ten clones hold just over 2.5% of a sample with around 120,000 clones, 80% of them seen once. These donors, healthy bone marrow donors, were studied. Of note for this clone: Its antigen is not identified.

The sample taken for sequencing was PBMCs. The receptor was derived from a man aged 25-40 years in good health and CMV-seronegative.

CDR3 DNA: TGTGCCAGCAGCTCAGGGGTGGATACGCAGTATTTT. As protein: CASSSGVDTQYF. This chain joins TRBV5-4 and TRBJ2-3; D may be TRBD1 (6 bases). Germline V gene lookup returns CDR1 SGHNT and CDR2 YYREEE (reference sequence). V was cut by 3 bases and J by 6 bases, with 8 bases left in between. The CDR3 spans 12 residues. Full variable domain (remainder filled in from reference TRBV5-4 and TRBJ2-3): ETGVTQSPTHLIKTRGQQVTLRCSSQSGHNTVSWYQQALGQGPQFIFQYYREEENGRGNFPPRFSGLQFPNYSSELNVNALELDDSALYLCASSSGVDTQYFGPGTRLTVL.